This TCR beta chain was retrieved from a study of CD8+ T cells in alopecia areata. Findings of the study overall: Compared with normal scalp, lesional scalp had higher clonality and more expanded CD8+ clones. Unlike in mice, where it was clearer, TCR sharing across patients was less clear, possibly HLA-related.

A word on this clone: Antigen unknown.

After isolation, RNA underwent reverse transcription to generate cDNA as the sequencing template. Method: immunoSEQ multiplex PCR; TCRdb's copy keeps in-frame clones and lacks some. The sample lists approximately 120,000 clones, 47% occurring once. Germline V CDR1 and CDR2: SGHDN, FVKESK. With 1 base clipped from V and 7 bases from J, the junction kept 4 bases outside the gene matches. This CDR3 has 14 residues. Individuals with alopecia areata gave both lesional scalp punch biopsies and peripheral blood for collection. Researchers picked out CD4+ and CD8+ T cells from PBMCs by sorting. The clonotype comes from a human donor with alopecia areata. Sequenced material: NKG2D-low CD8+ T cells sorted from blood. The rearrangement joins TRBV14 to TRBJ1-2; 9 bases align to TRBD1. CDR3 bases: TGTGCCAGCAGCCAAGTCGGGACAGGGTTTGGCTACACCTTC. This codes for CASSQVGTGFGYTF.